This T cell receptor beta chain was sequenced for a study of monozygotic twins with cystic fibrosis. Whole-study findings and limits: Monozygotic CF twins shared more identical nucleotide clonotypes than unrelated patients. No link emerged between shared CDR3 counts and age, concordance or severity.

Assay: immunoSEQ multiplex PCR; the TCRdb copy retains only in-frame clones and omits some. This sample carries 25,000 to 30,000 clones, over 80% of them seen once, and the ten largest clones take about 1%. With regard to this clone: The antigen is not known.

CDR1 SNHLY and CDR2 FYNNEI come from the germline V gene. V was trimmed by 8 bases and J by 4 bases, leaving 12 bases between them. This CDR3 has 13 amino acids. The rearrangement uses TRBV2 and TRBJ1-5; maybe TRBD1 (5 bases). The sequenced sample consisted of blood. The sequence derives from a girl aged 2-10 years with cystic fibrosis. The chain's CDR3 is CASVRGGNQPQHF. For the CDR3, the DNA is TGTGCCAGCGTCCGGGGGGGGAATCAGCCCCAGCATTTT.